Below, 5 T cell receptor beta chains from the same sample are listed, as sequenced in a study of blood T cell repertoires in COVID-19 (dated by TCRdb to between 2020 and 2021). Receptor amplification or capture employed the immunoSEQ multiplex PCR assay. What TCRdb holds here is the immuneACCESS table cut down to in-frame rearrangements. Part of the clones is not present; checked against another copy, under half of the missing clones reflect an unresolved V gene, and the others are unexplained. This sample comprises about 250,000 clones, 86% of them detected only once. The ten largest clones capture about 1.7% of the sample. Sequenced sample: PBMCs or T cells enriched from blood (not recorded which). The receptors were sampled from a middle-aged man who had recovered from COVID-19.

The chain links TRBV3-1 (or the pseudogene TRBV3-2) to TRBJ2-7; TRBD2 matches at 8 bases. With 3 bases clipped from V and 5 bases from J, the junction kept 6 bases outside the gene matches. The CDR3 is made up of 14 amino acids. The germline V gene encodes CDR1 LGHDT and CDR2 YNNKEL (reference sequence). CDR3 sequence: CASSHSGGPNEQYF. CDR3 bases: TGTGCCAGCAGCCACTCGGGAGGGCCCAACGAGCAGTACTTC.

The J gene is TRBJ2-2, the V gene TRBV7-2, with 7 bases matching TRBD2. This CDR3 has 16 amino acids. Per germline, CDR1 SGHTA and CDR2 FQGNSA. V lost 1 base to trimming and J lost 5 bases; unmatched junction nucleotides: 7. CDR3 DNA: TGTGCCAGCAGCTTAGTCCTAGCGGTGGGAACCGGGGAGCTGTTTTTT. It codes for CASSLVLAVGTGELFF.

The chain carries TRBV7-8 and TRBJ2-2; TRBD2 agrees at 7 bases. This CDR3 is built from 13 residues. V lost 11 bases to trimming and J lost 2 bases; unmatched junction nucleotides: 5. In germline, CDR1 is SGHVS, CDR2 FQNEAQ. CDR3 in DNA: TGTGCCGCCGGGGAGGGTAACACCGGGGAGCTGTTTTTT. It codes for CAAGEGNTGELFF.

The chain has TRBV19 and TRBJ1-2, with a weak D call TRBD1 (5 bases). Per the germline V gene, CDR1 is LNHDA and CDR2 is SQIVND (reference sequence). Trimming pared 6 bases from V and 0 bases from J, leaving 14 bases between. CDR3 length: 15 residues. The CDR3 sequence: CASRNTGRSNYGYTF. CDR3 nucleotide sequence: TGTGCCAGTAGGAATACAGGACGTTCTAACTATGGCTACACCTTC.

This clone was detected a few times. The genes are TRBV5-1 and TRBJ1-4; 9 bases are shared with TRBD1. Germline values: CDR1 SGHRS, CDR2 YFSETQ. The CDR3 totals 15 residues. V was pared by 3 bases and J by 5 bases, with 5 bases of the junction left unmatched. The CDR3 sequence: CASSWGQGENEKLFF. CDR3 bases: TGCGCCAGCAGCTGGGGACAGGGAGAAAATGAAAAACTGTTTTTT.